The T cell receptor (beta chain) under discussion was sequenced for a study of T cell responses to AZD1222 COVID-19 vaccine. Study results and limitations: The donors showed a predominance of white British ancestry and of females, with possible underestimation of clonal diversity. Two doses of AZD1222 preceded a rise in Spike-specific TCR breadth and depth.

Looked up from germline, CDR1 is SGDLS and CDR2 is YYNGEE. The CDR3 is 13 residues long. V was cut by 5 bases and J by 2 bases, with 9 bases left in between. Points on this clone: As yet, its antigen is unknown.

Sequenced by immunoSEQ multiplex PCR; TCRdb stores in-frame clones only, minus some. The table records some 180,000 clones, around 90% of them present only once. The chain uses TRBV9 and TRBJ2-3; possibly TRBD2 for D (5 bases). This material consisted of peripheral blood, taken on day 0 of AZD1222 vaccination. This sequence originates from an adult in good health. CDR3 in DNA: TGTGCCAGCAGGAGGGAACCCACAGATACGCAGTATTTT. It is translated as CASRREPTDTQYF. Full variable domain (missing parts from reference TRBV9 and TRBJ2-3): DSGVTQTPKHLITATGQRVTLRCSPRSGDLSVYWYQQSLDQGLQFLIQYYNGEERAKGNILERFSAQQFPDLHSELNLSSLELGDSALYFCASRREPTDTQYFGPGTRLTVL.